This T cell receptor beta chain was identified during a study of tumor-infiltrating lymphocytes in primary liver carcinoma. At the level of the study: Subjects presented with primary liver carcinoma managed by surgical resection. The patients comprised men and women between the ages of 30 and 69 years. Study results and caveats: Tumors significantly exceeded blood in top-250-clone fraction (p = 0.039).

Priming with a constant-region primer yielded TCR beta cDNA from roughly 500 ng total RNA. Employing slightly modified ARM-PCR, three nested multiplex PCR rounds were run, and these gave rise to the TCR beta libraries. A C-beta reverse primer was combined with TRBV1-TRBV30 forward primers in the first two PCR rounds, and each round had roughly 11 cycles. From the multiplex PCR reads, TCRdb called clonotypes with MiXCR, one entry per CDR3 protein. The table has about 180,000 distinct CDR3 sequences, over 45% seen once. Unsorted whole blood yielded the blood RNA, and germline DNA was also extracted. Approximately 4 milliliters of peripheral blood were collected before surgery. This CDR3 has 16 amino acids. Germline V gene sequence: CDR1 GTSNPN, CDR2 SVGIG (reference sequence). V lost 0 bases to trimming and J lost 11 bases, with 25 bases between them. Regarding this clonotype: The antigen remains unidentified.

V is TRBV30 and J is TRBJ2-5; D might be TRBD1 (6 bases). The sequence was collected from a man aged 35-49 years with primary liver carcinoma and hepatitis B virus infection. The specimen was peripheral blood. The CDR3 bases are TGTGCCTGGAGTGTAGGTTTTGGGGGCCCCTCGGGTGAGCAGTACTTC. Residues: CAWSVGFGGPSGEQYF.